Listed below are T cell receptor beta chains from one sample, sequenced in a study of blood T cells in healthy people across ages. Using its own MiXCR run on the 5' RACE reads, TCRdb lists one record per CDR3 protein. This table has about 1.1 million distinct CDR3 sequences, more than 30% appearing once. The sample was blood. The receptors derive from a man in his late teens or twenties in good health. Each CDR3 is given with its conserved first and last residue. The order of the fields is D gene, clone size, J gene, V gene, CDR3 length, CDR3 DNA, CDR3 protein. A D gene is named only where the DNA matches it firmly. Clone size, where shown, is once, few, many, or a class for clones that have expanded.

D gene: NA; clone size: NA; J gene: TRBJ1-5; V gene: TRBV6-5; CDR3 length: 14; CDR3 DNA: TGTGCCAGCAGTTACGGACAGTCCAATCAGCCCCGGCATTTT; CDR3 protein: CASSYGQSNQPRHF
D gene: NA; clone size: few; J gene: TRBJ2-7; V gene: TRBV9; CDR3 length: 13; CDR3 DNA: TGTGCCAGCAGCGGCCTAGGAGAACACGAGCAGTACTTC; CDR3 protein: CASSGLGEHEQYF
D gene: TRBD2; clone size: many; J gene: TRBJ2-1; V gene: TRBV5-1; CDR3 length: 13; CDR3 DNA: TGCGCCAGCAGCCCAAATACTAGCGATGAGCAGTTCTTC; CDR3 protein: CASSPNTSDEQFF
D gene: NA; clone size: few; J gene: TRBJ2-3; V gene: TRBV29-1; CDR3 length: 13; CDR3 DNA: TGCAGCGTTTCCCGGGGGCCAGGGGATACGCAGTATTTT; CDR3 protein: CSVSRGPGDTQYF
D gene: NA; clone size: NA; J gene: TRBJ1-6; V gene: TRBV20-1; CDR3 length: 14; CDR3 DNA: TGCAGTGCTAGGGCCGGGGGGGATAATTCACCCCTCCACTTT; CDR3 protein: CSARAGGDNSPLHF
D gene: NA; clone size: NA; J gene: TRBJ2-2; V gene: TRBV28; CDR3 length: 14; CDR3 DNA: TGTGCCAGCAGTTTTAGAGGTGGGGGCGGGGAGCTGTTTTTT; CDR3 protein: CASSFRGGGGELFF
D gene: NA; clone size: few; J gene: TRBJ1-2; V gene: TRBV4-1; CDR3 length: 13; CDR3 DNA: TGCGCCAGCAGCGCGACAGAGCTCTATGGCTACACCTTC; CDR3 protein: CASSATELYGYTF
D gene: NA; clone size: few; J gene: TRBJ2-3; V gene: TRBV7-2; CDR3 length: 15; CDR3 DNA: TGTGCCAGCAGCCTGGCGGCCTTTGGCACAGATACGCAGTATTTT; CDR3 protein: CASSLAAFGTDTQYF
D gene: NA; clone size: NA; J gene: TRBJ1-2; V gene: TRBV10-3; CDR3 length: 13; CDR3 DNA: TGTGCCATCACAGGCAATACTAACTATGGCTACACCTTC; CDR3 protein: CAITGNTNYGYTF
D gene: TRBD2; clone size: NA; J gene: TRBJ2-1; V gene: TRBV20-1; CDR3 length: 15; CDR3 DNA: TGCAGTGCTAGGGTAGCGGGGGACTCCTACAATGAGCAGTTCTTC; CDR3 protein: CSARVAGDSYNEQFF
D gene: TRBD1; clone size: NA; J gene: TRBJ2-3; V gene: TRBV7-2; CDR3 length: 16; CDR3 DNA: TGTGCCAGCAGCTTAACTACCGGGACAGACACAGATACGCAGTATTTT; CDR3 protein: CASSLTTGTDTDTQYF
D gene: NA; clone size: NA; J gene: TRBJ2-7; V gene: TRBV7-9; CDR3 length: 16; CDR3 DNA: TGTGCCAGCAGCTTAGTCGAGGACACACGCTACAATGAGCAGTACTTC; CDR3 protein: CASSLVEDTRYNEQYF
D gene: NA; clone size: NA; J gene: TRBJ2-1; V gene: TRBV25-1; CDR3 length: 13; CDR3 DNA: TGTACCATCGGGGCGAGCTCCTACAATGAGCAGTTCTTC; CDR3 protein: CTIGASSYNEQFF
D gene: NA; clone size: NA; J gene: TRBJ1-1; V gene: TRBV7-3; CDR3 length: 13; CDR3 DNA: TGTGCCAGCAGCCCCGGACAGTATTCTGAAGCTTTCTTT; CDR3 protein: CASSPGQYSEAFF
D gene: NA; clone size: few; J gene: TRBJ1-1; V gene: TRBV27; CDR3 length: 14; CDR3 DNA: TGTGCCAGCAGTTTGAAAAAGGGTTCTGGTGAAGCTTTCTTT; CDR3 protein: CASSLKKGSGEAFF
D gene: NA; clone size: few; J gene: TRBJ2-7; V gene: TRBV5-6; CDR3 length: 14; CDR3 DNA: TGTGCCAGCAGCCGTTCCAGGGGTTCTGACGAGCAGTACTTC; CDR3 protein: CASSRSRGSDEQYF
D gene: NA; clone size: many; J gene: TRBJ2-6; V gene: TRBV12-3/TRBV12-4; CDR3 length: 14; CDR3 DNA: TGTGCCAGCAATAGGGCATTCGGGGCCAACGTCCTGACTTTC; CDR3 protein: CASNRAFGANVLTF
D gene: TRBD1; clone size: NA; J gene: TRBJ1-2; V gene: TRBV25-1; CDR3 length: 16; CDR3 DNA: TGTGCCAGCAGTGAAGGTTTCGGGGACAGGGCCTATGGCTACACCTTC; CDR3 protein: CASSEGFGDRAYGYTF
D gene: TRBD1; clone size: few; J gene: TRBJ2-7; V gene: TRBV20-1; CDR3 length: 16; CDR3 DNA: TGCAGTGCTAGACCATCGGTAGGGGGACAGGCCTACGAGCAGTACTTC; CDR3 protein: CSARPSVGGQAYEQYF
D gene: TRBD2; clone size: NA; J gene: TRBJ2-3; V gene: TRBV13; CDR3 length: 17; CDR3 DNA: TGTGCCAGCAGCACCCGTATAGCGGGGGGAAACACAGATACGCAGTATTTT; CDR3 protein: CASSTRIAGGNTDTQYF
D gene: NA; clone size: NA; J gene: TRBJ1-2; V gene: TRBV9; CDR3 length: 14; CDR3 DNA: TGTGCCAGCTTGGCGGGAAAGAGTATCTATGGCTACACCTTC; CDR3 protein: CASLAGKSIYGYTF
D gene: NA; clone size: NA; J gene: TRBJ1-5; V gene: TRBV18; CDR3 length: 14; CDR3 DNA: TGTGCCAGCTCACCAGGGTCCCTAGGTCAGCCCCAGCATTTT; CDR3 protein: CASSPGSLGQPQHF
D gene: TRBD1; clone size: few; J gene: TRBJ2-2; V gene: TRBV4-2; CDR3 length: 16; CDR3 DNA: TGTGCCAGCAGCCCACAGGGGGCTCCGAACACCGGGGAGCTGTTTTTT; CDR3 protein: CASSPQGAPNTGELFF
D gene: NA; clone size: NA; J gene: TRBJ2-3; V gene: TRBV25-1; CDR3 length: 14; CDR3 DNA: TGTGCCAGCAGTGGTCAGATCTACACAGATACGCAGTATTTT; CDR3 protein: CASSGQIYTDTQYF
D gene: NA; clone size: few; J gene: TRBJ2-1; V gene: TRBV6-2/TRBV6-3; CDR3 length: 12; CDR3 DNA: TGTGCCAGCAGTTTGGGGGTTTATGAGCAGTTCTTC; CDR3 protein: CASSLGVYEQFF
D gene: NA; clone size: NA; J gene: TRBJ1-6; V gene: TRBV25-1; CDR3 length: 15; CDR3 DNA: TGTGCCAGCAGTGAATCCGGCAGGGGCTTTGGTTCCCTCCACTTT; CDR3 protein: CASSESGRGFGSLHF
D gene: NA; clone size: NA; J gene: TRBJ1-1; V gene: TRBV5-1; CDR3 length: 13; CDR3 DNA: TGCGCCAGCAGCGTGGAGCAGGCCACTGAAGCTTTCTTT; CDR3 protein: CASSVEQATEAFF
D gene: NA; clone size: NA; J gene: TRBJ1-6; V gene: TRBV10-3; CDR3 length: 15; CDR3 DNA: TGTGCCATCAGCAACCGGGACGTTGGAGATCCACCCCTCCACTTT; CDR3 protein: CAISNRDVGDPPLHF
D gene: NA; clone size: NA; J gene: TRBJ1-5; V gene: TRBV10-3; CDR3 length: 13; CDR3 DNA: TGTGCCATCAGCCAGAGTAGCGATCAACCCCAGCATTTT; CDR3 protein: CAISQSSDQPQHF
D gene: NA; clone size: many; J gene: TRBJ2-7; V gene: TRBV2; CDR3 length: 12; CDR3 DNA: TGTGCCAGCGCATCCAGGGTCTACGAGCAGTACTTC; CDR3 protein: CASASRVYEQYF
D gene: TRBD2; clone size: NA; J gene: TRBJ2-3; V gene: TRBV12-3/TRBV12-4; CDR3 length: 14; CDR3 DNA: TGTGCCAGCAGTTTGGGGGGGAGCACAGATATGCAGTATTTT; CDR3 protein: CASSLGGSTDMQYF
D gene: TRBD1; clone size: few; J gene: TRBJ1-1; V gene: TRBV20-1; CDR3 length: 14; CDR3 DNA: TGCAGTGCGATAGGGACAGGGGGAGTGACTGAAGCTTTCTTT; CDR3 protein: CSAIGTGGVTEAFF
D gene: TRBD1; clone size: few; J gene: TRBJ2-5; V gene: TRBV7-2; CDR3 length: 16; CDR3 DNA: TGTGCCAGCAGCCGAACGACAGGGGAGGTTCAAGAGACCCAGTACTTC; CDR3 protein: CASSRTTGEVQETQYF
D gene: NA; clone size: NA; J gene: TRBJ2-2; V gene: TRBV12-3/TRBV12-4; CDR3 length: 17; CDR3 DNA: TGTGCCAGCAGCCCCTATAGGGGCAGAAGGAACACCGGGGAGCTGTTTTTT; CDR3 protein: CASSPYRGRRNTGELFF
D gene: NA; clone size: NA; J gene: TRBJ1-5; V gene: TRBV21-1; CDR3 length: 13; CDR3 DNA: TGTGCCACTAGGGGACGAAACAATCAGCCCCAGCATTTT; CDR3 protein: CATRGRNNQPQHF
D gene: NA; clone size: many; J gene: TRBJ2-7; V gene: TRBV7-2; CDR3 length: 14; CDR3 DNA: TGTGCCAGCAGCTTAATGGACAGTATCTACGAGCAGTACTTC; CDR3 protein: CASSLMDSIYEQYF
D gene: NA; clone size: NA; J gene: TRBJ2-7; V gene: TRBV6-6; CDR3 length: 15; CDR3 DNA: TGTGCCAGCAGTTACGGTTCGGGGGAGATCTACGAGCAGTACTTC; CDR3 protein: CASSYGSGEIYEQYF
D gene: NA; clone size: many; J gene: TRBJ1-2; V gene: TRBV20-1; CDR3 length: 17; CDR3 DNA: TGCAGTGCTAGAGCCCCCGGCCTACCCTTGGCGAACTATGGCTACACCTTC; CDR3 protein: CSARAPGLPLANYGYTF
D gene: TRBD1; clone size: few; J gene: TRBJ2-5; V gene: TRBV29-1; CDR3 length: 15; CDR3 DNA: TGCAGCGTTGAAGATCCCGACAGGGCCCAAGAGACCCAGTACTTC; CDR3 protein: CSVEDPDRAQETQYF
D gene: NA; clone size: NA; J gene: TRBJ1-5; V gene: TRBV4-1; CDR3 length: 16; CDR3 DNA: TGCGCCAGCAGCCAAGATGAAGGAGTCGGCAATCAGCCCCAGCATTTT; CDR3 protein: CASSQDEGVGNQPQHF
D gene: TRBD2; clone size: NA; J gene: TRBJ2-5; V gene: TRBV20-1; CDR3 length: 16; CDR3 DNA: TGCAGTGCTAGAACCCCCGGACTAGCAGGGAACAATGAGCAGTACTTC; CDR3 protein: CSARTPGLAGNNEQYF
D gene: NA; clone size: NA; J gene: TRBJ2-1; V gene: TRBV9; CDR3 length: 14; CDR3 DNA: TGTGCCAGCAGCGTAGCTGGGCCGTATTCGGTGCAGTTCTTC; CDR3 protein: CASSVAGPYSVQFF
D gene: NA; clone size: NA; J gene: TRBJ1-1; V gene: TRBV10-3; CDR3 length: 12; CDR3 DNA: TGTGCCTCTGGGGAGGGGAACACTGAAGCTTTCTTT; CDR3 protein: CASGEGNTEAFF
D gene: NA; clone size: few; J gene: TRBJ1-4; V gene: TRBV12-3/TRBV12-4; CDR3 length: 13; CDR3 DNA: TGTGCCAGCAGTTTACGGGGCAGTGAAAAACTGTTTTTT; CDR3 protein: CASSLRGSEKLFF
D gene: NA; clone size: NA; J gene: TRBJ1-1; V gene: TRBV15; CDR3 length: 12; CDR3 DNA: TGTGCCACCAGCAGAGGAGGGTCTGAAGCTTTCTTT; CDR3 protein: CATSRGGSEAFF
D gene: TRBD2; clone size: NA; J gene: TRBJ2-5; V gene: TRBV5-1; CDR3 length: 15; CDR3 DNA: TGCGCCAGCAGCTTGCTCGGACTAGCCCTAGAGACCCAGTACTTC; CDR3 protein: CASSLLGLALETQYF
D gene: TRBD2; clone size: NA; J gene: TRBJ2-7; V gene: TRBV27; CDR3 length: 14; CDR3 DNA: TGTGCCAGCGCGACTAGCGGGGAGCCCTACGAGCAGTACTTC; CDR3 protein: CASATSGEPYEQYF
D gene: NA; clone size: NA; J gene: TRBJ2-3; V gene: TRBV7-2; CDR3 length: 14; CDR3 DNA: TGTGCCAGCAGCCCGAGAGAGGTTTCAGATACGCAGTATTTT; CDR3 protein: CASSPREVSDTQYF
D gene: NA; clone size: once; J gene: TRBJ2-3; V gene: TRBV20-1; CDR3 length: 15; CDR3 DNA: TGCAGTGCTAGTAGGGCTAGAGAGTCCACAGATACGCAGTATTTT; CDR3 protein: CSASRARESTDTQYF
D gene: TRBD1; clone size: few; J gene: TRBJ2-3; V gene: TRBV2; CDR3 length: 11; CDR3 DNA: TGTGCCAGCCAGGGGGCAGATACGCAGTATTTT; CDR3 protein: CASQGADTQYF
D gene: NA; clone size: few; J gene: TRBJ1-1; V gene: TRBV20-1; CDR3 length: 13; CDR3 DNA: TGCAGTGCTCCCCTTTTCGGGAACACTGAAGCTTTCTTT; CDR3 protein: CSAPLFGNTEAFF
D gene: TRBD2; clone size: NA; J gene: TRBJ2-1; V gene: TRBV24-1; CDR3 length: 20; CDR3 DNA: TGTGCCACCAGTGATTTGAAAGCGGGGGGGCCCAAAGGGTCCTACAATGAGCAGTTCTTC; CDR3 protein: CATSDLKAGGPKGSYNEQFF
D gene: NA; clone size: NA; J gene: TRBJ2-1; V gene: TRBV7-9; CDR3 length: 11; CDR3 DNA: TGTGCCAGCAGCTTCCAGGGTTGGCAGTTATTC; CDR3 protein: CASSFQGWQLF